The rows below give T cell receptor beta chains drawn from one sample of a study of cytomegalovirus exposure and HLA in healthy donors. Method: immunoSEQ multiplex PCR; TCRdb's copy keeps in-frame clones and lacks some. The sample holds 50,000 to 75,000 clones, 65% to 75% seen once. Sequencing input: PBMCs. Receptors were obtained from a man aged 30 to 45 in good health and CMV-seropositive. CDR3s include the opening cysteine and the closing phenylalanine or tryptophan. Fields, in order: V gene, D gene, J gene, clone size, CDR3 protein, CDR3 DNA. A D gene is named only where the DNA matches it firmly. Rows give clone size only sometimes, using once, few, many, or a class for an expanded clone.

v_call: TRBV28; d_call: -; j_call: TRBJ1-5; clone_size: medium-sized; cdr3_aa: CASSWRNSNQPQHF; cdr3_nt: TGTGCCAGCAGTTGGAGGAATAGCAATCAGCCCCAGCATTTT
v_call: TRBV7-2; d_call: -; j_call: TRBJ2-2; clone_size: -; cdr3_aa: CASSRSGSSNTGELFF; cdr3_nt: TGTGCCAGCAGCCGAAGCGGTTCTTCGAACACCGGGGAGCTGTTTTTT
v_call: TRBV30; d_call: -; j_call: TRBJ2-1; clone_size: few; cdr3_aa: CAWSKLRIRNEQFF; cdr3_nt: TGTGCCTGGAGTAAACTCAGGATACGGAATGAGCAGTTCTTC
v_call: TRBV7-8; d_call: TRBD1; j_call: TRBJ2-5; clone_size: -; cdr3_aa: CASSLNPGGNAQYF; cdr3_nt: TGTGCCAGCAGCTTAAACCCAGGGGGTAATGCCCAGTACTTC
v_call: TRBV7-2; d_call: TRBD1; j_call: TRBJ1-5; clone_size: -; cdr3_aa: CASSFQGGSNQPQHF; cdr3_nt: TGTGCCAGCAGCTTCCAGGGGGGAAGCAATCAGCCCCAGCATTTT
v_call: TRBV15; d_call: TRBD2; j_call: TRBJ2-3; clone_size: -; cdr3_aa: CATSRDRTSGGADTQYF; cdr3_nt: TGTGCCACCAGCAGAGATCGCACTAGCGGGGGGGCAGATACGCAGTATTTT
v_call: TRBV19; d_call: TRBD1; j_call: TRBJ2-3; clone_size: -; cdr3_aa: CARIDRGHADTQYF; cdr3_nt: TGTGCCAGAATCGACAGGGGGCACGCAGATACGCAGTATTTT
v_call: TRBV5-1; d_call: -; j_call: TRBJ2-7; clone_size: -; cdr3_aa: CASSDTSSYEQYF; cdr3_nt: TGCGCCAGCAGCGACACGAGCTCCTACGAGCAGTACTTC
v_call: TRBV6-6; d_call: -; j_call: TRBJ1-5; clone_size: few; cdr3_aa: CASTQRDQPQHF; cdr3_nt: TGTGCCAGCACGCAGAGGGATCAGCCCCAGCATTTT
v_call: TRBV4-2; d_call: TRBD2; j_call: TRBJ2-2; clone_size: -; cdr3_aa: CASSQAGSGGGGRAGELFF; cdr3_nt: TGTGCCAGCAGCCAAGCCGGGAGCGGGGGGGGAGGTCGTGCCGGGGAGCTGTTTTTT
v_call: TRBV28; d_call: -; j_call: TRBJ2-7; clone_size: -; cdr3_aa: CASSLLQAVQYF; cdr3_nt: TGTGCCAGCAGTTTACTCCAGGCCGTGCAGTACTTC
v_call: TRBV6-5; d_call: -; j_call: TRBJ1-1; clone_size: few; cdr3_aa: CASSQRQANTEAFF; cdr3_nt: TGTGCCAGCAGCCAAAGACAGGCGAACACTGAAGCTTTCTTT
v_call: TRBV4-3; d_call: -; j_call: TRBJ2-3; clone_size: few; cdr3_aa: CASSPAGPTDTQYF; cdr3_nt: TGCGCCAGCAGCCCGGCGGGCCCCACAGATACGCAGTATTTT
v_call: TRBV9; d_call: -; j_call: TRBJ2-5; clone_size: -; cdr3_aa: CASSVSSQETQYF; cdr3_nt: TGTGCCAGCAGCGTGAGTTCCCAAGAGACCCAGTACTTC
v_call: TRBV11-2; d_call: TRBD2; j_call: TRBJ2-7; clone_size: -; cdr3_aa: CASRSLAGSHSEQYF; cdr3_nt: TGTGCCAGCAGATCGTTAGCGGGGAGCCACTCCGAGCAGTACTTC
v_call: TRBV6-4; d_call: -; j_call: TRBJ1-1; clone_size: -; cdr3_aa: CASSAEPEGTEAFF; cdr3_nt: TGTGCCAGCAGCGCCGAACCGGAGGGAACTGAAGCTTTCTTT
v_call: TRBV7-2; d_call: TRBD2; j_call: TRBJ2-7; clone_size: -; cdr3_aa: CASILSGGPGEQYF; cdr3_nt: TGTGCCAGCATCTTGTCGGGGGGTCCGGGCGAGCAGTACTTC
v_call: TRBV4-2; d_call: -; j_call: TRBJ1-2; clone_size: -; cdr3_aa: CASSQEISVRDYGYTF; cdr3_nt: TGTGCCAGCAGCCAAGAAATCTCGGTACGGGACTATGGCTACACCTTC
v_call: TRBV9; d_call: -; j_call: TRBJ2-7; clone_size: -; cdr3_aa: CASSSGGGSSYEQYF; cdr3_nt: TGTGCCAGCAGCTCTGGGGGCGGGAGCTCCTACGAGCAGTACTTC
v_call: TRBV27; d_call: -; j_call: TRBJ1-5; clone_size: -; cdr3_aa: CASRALSGVNQPQHF; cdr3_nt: TGTGCCAGCAGAGCTCTGTCGGGAGTGAATCAGCCCCAGCATTTT
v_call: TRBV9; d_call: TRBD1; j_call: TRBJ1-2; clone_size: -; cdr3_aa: CASSVATGTVYGYTF; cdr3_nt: TGTGCCAGCAGCGTAGCGACCGGGACAGTCTATGGCTACACCTTC
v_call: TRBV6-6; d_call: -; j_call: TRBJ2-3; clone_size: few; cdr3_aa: CASSSSTDTQYF; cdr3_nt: TGTGCCAGCAGCTCTAGCACAGATACGCAGTATTTT
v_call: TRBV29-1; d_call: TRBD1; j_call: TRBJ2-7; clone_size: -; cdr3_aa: CSVEAGTGPYEQYF; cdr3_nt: TGCAGCGTTGAAGCCGGGACAGGGCCCTACGAGCAGTACTTC
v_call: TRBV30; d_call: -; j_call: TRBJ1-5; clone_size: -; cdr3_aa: CAWSETGSNQPQHF; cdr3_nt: TGTGCCTGGAGCGAAACAGGTAGCAATCAGCCCCAGCATTTT
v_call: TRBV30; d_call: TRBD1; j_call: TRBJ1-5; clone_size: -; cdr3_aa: CAWTRGPSNQPQHF; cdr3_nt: TGTGCCTGGACCAGGGGGCCTTCCAATCAGCCCCAGCATTTT
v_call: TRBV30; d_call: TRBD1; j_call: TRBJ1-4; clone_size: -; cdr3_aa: CARGTGNGAGEKLFF; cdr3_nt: TGTGCCCGGGGGACAGGGAATGGGGCGGGTGAAAAACTGTTTTTT
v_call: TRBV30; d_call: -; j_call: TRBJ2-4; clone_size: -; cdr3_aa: CAWSVGLQGPKNIQYF; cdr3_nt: TGTGCCTGGAGTGTGGGGCTTCAGGGGCCCAAAAACATTCAGTACTTC
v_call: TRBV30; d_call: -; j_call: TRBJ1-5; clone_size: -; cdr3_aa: CAWDGGTRNQPQHF; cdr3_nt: TGTGCCTGGGATGGAGGGACCCGCAATCAGCCCCAGCATTTT
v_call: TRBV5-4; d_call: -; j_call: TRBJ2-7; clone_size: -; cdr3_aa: CASNTGGLAVYEQYF; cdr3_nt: TGTGCCAGCAACACTGGGGGGCTAGCGGTATACGAGCAGTACTTC
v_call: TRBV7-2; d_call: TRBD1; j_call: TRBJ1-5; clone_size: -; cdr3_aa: CASSRRTGSNQPQHF; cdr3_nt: TGTGCCAGCAGCAGACGGACAGGGAGCAATCAGCCCCAGCATTTT
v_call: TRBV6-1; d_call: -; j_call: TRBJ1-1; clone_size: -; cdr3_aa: CASTTELNTEAFF; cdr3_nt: TGTGCCAGCACCACAGAATTGAACACTGAAGCTTTCTTT
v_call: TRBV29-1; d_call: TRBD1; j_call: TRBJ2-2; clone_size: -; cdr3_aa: CSVLRTGLNTGELFF; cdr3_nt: TGCAGCGTACTCAGGACAGGCCTAAACACCGGGGAGCTGTTTTTT
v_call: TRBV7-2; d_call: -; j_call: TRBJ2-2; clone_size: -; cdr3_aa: CASSLTGFGDTGELFF; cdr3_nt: TGTGCCAGCAGCCTAACAGGGTTTGGTGACACCGGGGAGCTGTTTTTT
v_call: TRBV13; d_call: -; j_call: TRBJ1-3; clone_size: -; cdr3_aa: CASSFDRLSSGNTIYF; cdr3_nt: TGTGCCAGCAGCTTCGACCGACTTAGCTCTGGAAACACCATATATTTT
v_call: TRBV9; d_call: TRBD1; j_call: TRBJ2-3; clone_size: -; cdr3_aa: CASSVGERQGEGDTQYF; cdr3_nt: TGTGCCAGCAGCGTAGGGGAGAGACAGGGGGAGGGGGATACGCAGTATTTT
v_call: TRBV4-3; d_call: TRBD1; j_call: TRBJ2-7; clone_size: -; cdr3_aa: CASSQAGTGSGEQYF; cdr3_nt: TGCGCCAGCAGCCAAGCCGGGACAGGGTCGGGGGAGCAGTACTTC
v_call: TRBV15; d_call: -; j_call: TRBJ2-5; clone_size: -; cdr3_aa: CATSREGLQETQYF; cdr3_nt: TGTGCCACCAGCAGAGAGGGGCTGCAAGAGACCCAGTACTTC
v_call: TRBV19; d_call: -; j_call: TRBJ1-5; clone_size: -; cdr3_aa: CASSGARDSNQPQHF; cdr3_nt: TGTGCCAGTAGTGGGGCTAGAGATAGCAATCAGCCCCAGCATTTT
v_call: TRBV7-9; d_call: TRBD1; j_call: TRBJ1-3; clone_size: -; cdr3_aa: CASSPQGAFGNTIYF; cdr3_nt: TGTGCCAGCAGTCCACAGGGGGCATTTGGAAACACCATATATTTT
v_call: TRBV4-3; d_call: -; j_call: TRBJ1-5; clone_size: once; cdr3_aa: CASSQAGGNQPQHF; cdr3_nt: TGCGCCAGCAGCCAAGCTGGGGGGAATCAGCCCCAGCATTTT
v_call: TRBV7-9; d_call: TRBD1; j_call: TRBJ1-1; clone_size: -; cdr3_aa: CASSLVYRGTEAFF; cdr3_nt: TGTGCCAGCAGCTTAGTATACAGGGGGACTGAAGCTTTCTTT
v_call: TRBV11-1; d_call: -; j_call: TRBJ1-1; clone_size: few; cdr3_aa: CASTLRGGEAFF; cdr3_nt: TGTGCCAGCACTCTGCGGGGGGGTGAAGCTTTCTTT
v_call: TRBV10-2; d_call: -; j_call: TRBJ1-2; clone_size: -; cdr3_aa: CASRRSYGYTF; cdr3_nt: TGCGCCAGCAGACGGTCCTATGGCTACACCTTC
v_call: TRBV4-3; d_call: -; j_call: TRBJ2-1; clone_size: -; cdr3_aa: CASSQEFFRYNEQFF; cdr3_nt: TGCGCCAGCAGCCAAGAGTTCTTCAGGTACAATGAGCAGTTCTTC
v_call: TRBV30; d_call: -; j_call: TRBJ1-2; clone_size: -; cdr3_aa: CACQGMDYGYTF; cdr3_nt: TGTGCCTGCCAGGGTATGGACTATGGCTACACCTTC